The 32 T cell receptor beta chains reported below all come from one sample, sequenced in a study of cytomegalovirus exposure and HLA in healthy donors. The method was immunoSEQ multiplex PCR; TCRdb's version includes in-frame clones alone and lacks a portion of them. The sample consists of approximately 160,000 clones, 75% to 95% of them appearing once. Sequences were obtained from PBMCs. The receptors originated from a woman aged 18 to 35 in good health and CMV-seropositive.

The rearrangement links TRBV4-1 to TRBJ2-2, with D unresolved. The germline V and J ends were trimmed by 1 base and 1 base, with 4 bases remaining between them. CDR1 is MGHRA, CDR2 YSYEKL, per germline. CDR3 length equals 14 residues. The CDR3 sequence: CASSQVVNTGELFF. CDR3 nucleotides: TGCGCCAGCAGCCAAGTCGTGAACACCGGGGAGCTGTTTTTT.

The chain couples TRBV5-4 to TRBJ1-5; the D gene is possibly TRBD1 (5 bases). The V gene lost 4 bases and the J gene lost 3 bases, with 11 bases spanning the gap. In germline, CDR1 is SGHNT, CDR2 YYREEE (reference sequence). The length of the CDR3 is 14 residues. The DNA of the CDR3 is TGTGCCAGCAGCCCGGGGGGAGCCAATCAGCCCCAGCATTTT. This encodes CASSPGGANQPQHF.

The chain joins TRBV5-5 to TRBJ1-2; 11 positions agree with TRBD1. V gave up 4 bases and J gave up 7 bases; unmatched junction bases: 12. From germline, CDR1 is SGHKS and CDR2 YYEKEE (reference sequence). The CDR3 loop spans 16 amino acids. The DNA of the CDR3 is TGTGCCAGCAGCCCACTCAACGCGGGACAGGGGGGTGGCTACACCTTC. The encoded protein is CASSPLNAGQGGGYTF.

The chain joins TRBV25-1 to TRBJ1-5, with a possible D match to TRBD1 (5 bases). This CDR3 has 14 residues. V shed 0 bases and J shed 4 bases, with 7 bases lying between them. Germline CDR1 MGHDK, CDR2 SYGVNS. The CDR3 region is CASSEYGGNQPQHF. CDR3 sequence (DNA): TGTGCCAGCAGTGAATACGGGGGGAATCAGCCCCAGCATTTT.

The chain joins TRBV6-1 to TRBJ1-2; weak D call: TRBD1 (6 bases). CDR3 length: 13 residues. Per germline, CDR1 MNHNS and CDR2 SASEGT. Trimming removed 3 bases at V and 7 bases at J, with 12 bases between. The CDR3 nucleotides are TGTGCCAGCAGTGAGGGGGCCCGGCTTGGCTACACCTTC. It is translated as CASSEGARLGYTF.

In its sample, this clone was seen a few times. The V gene is TRBV2, the J gene TRBJ2-4, with 14 bases lining up with TRBD2. Losses at the gene ends were 6 bases for V and 7 bases for J; bases not matched to a gene: 2. This CDR3 has 14 residues. In germline, CDR1 is SNHLY, CDR2 FYNNEI. The CDR3 bases are TGTGCCAGCAGGGGACTAGCGGGAGTGAACATTCAGTACTTC. This codes for CASRGLAGVNIQYF.

The sample holds a few counts of this clone. This chain uses TRBV6-6 with TRBJ1-5; 9 nucleotides match TRBD1. CDR1 is MNHNY and CDR2 is SVGAGI in the germline V gene (reference sequence). V dropped 2 bases and J dropped 5; count of bases not matched to a gene: 4. The CDR3 length is 15 residues. CDR3 sequence: CASSYGQGKDQPQHF. CDR3 sequence (DNA): TGTGCCAGCAGTTACGGACAGGGGAAAGATCAGCCCCAGCATTTT.

The CDR3 protein is CASSLGTGYNEQFF. Here the CDR3 DNA reads TGTGCCAGCAGCCTGGGGACAGGGTACAATGAGCAGTTCTTC. The chain has TRBV7-2 and TRBJ2-1; TRBD1 agrees at 9 bases. The CDR3 loop spans 14 amino acids. Germline CDR1 is SGHTA and CDR2 is FQGNSA. With V trimmed by 5 bases and J by 4 bases, 3 bases remained unmatched. Combining the CDR3 with reference TRBV7-2 and TRBJ2-1 gives the whole variable domain GAGVSQSPSNKVTEKGKDVELRCDPISGHTALYWYRQSLGQGLEFLIYFQGNSAPDKSGLPSDRFSAERTGGSVSTLTIQRTQQEDSAVYLCASSLGTGYNEQFFGPGTRLTVL.

This chain joins TRBV6-5 and TRBJ2-7, with 10 bases aligning to TRBD1. CDR1 is MNHEY, CDR2 SVGAGI, per germline. The CDR3 runs 14 residues. V was clipped by 6 bases and J by 5 bases; unmatched bases: 7. The CDR3 DNA reads TGTGCCAGCAGGGAGGGGACAGGGGACCACGAGCAGTACTTC. Protein sequence: CASREGTGDHEQYF.

The chain's CDR3 is CASSEALPGLAGNTGELFF. The CDR3 nucleotides read TGTGCCAGCAGTGAAGCGCTTCCGGGACTAGCGGGTAACACCGGGGAGCTGTTTTTT. The chain employs TRBV2 and TRBJ2-2, with 12 bases fitting TRBD2. With 0 bases clipped from V and 2 bases from J, the junction kept 7 bases outside the gene matches. The CDR3 is made up of 19 amino acids. Germline assignment: CDR1 SNHLY and CDR2 FYNNEI.

The J gene is TRBJ2-5, the V gene TRBV5-4; D might be TRBD1 (6 bases). The CDR3 is 17 amino acids. The V end was cut by 0 bases, the J end by 2 bases, with 17 bases between. CDR1 is SGHNT, CDR2 YYREEE, per germline (reference sequence). In nucleotides, the CDR3 is TGTGCCAGCAGCTTGGGGAAACAGGGACCTTCGCAAGAGACCCAGTACTTC. Protein product: CASSLGKQGPSQETQYF.

The chain has TRBV6-1 and TRBJ2-7; 9 bases are shared with TRBD2. This CDR3 is built from 18 residues. Trimming removed 1 base from V and 0 bases from J; junction bases left unmatched: 10. From germline, CDR1 is MNHNS and CDR2 SASEGT. The CDR3 DNA reads TGTGCCAGCAGTGAAGGATGGATAGCGGGGGCTCCCTCCTACGAGCAGTACTTC. Its translation: CASSEGWIAGAPSYEQYF.

The rearrangement joins TRBV2 to TRBJ2-2; TRBD2 is a possible D gene (6 bases). The V end lost 8 bases, the J end lost 2 bases, and 15 bases lay between the germline ends. CDR3 length: 15 amino acids. CDR1 is SNHLY and CDR2 is FYNNEI in the germline V gene. The CDR3 coding sequence is TGTGCCAGCTCCCAGGAGGGGATTAACACCGGGGAGCTGTTTTTT. Amino acid sequence: CASSQEGINTGELFF.

The rearrangement links TRBV6-5 to TRBJ2-7, with TRBD2 matching over 10 bases. The CDR3 loop spans 15 amino acids. Per the germline V gene, CDR1 is MNHEY and CDR2 is SVGAGI. V dropped 2 bases and J dropped 7; count of bases not matched to a gene: 8. CDR3 sequence reads: CASSYLGLAGEEQYF. As DNA, the CDR3 is TGTGCCAGCAGTTACCTGGGGCTAGCGGGGGAAGAGCAGTACTTC.

This clone was seen a handful of times. The chain joins TRBV2 to TRBJ2-7; possible D gene TRBD1, 6 bases. V was pared by 9 bases and J by 6 bases, with 21 bases between. Germline V CDR1 and CDR2: SNHLY, FYNNEI. The CDR3 is 14 amino acids. The CDR3 DNA reads TGTGCCAGAAAATCGGACAGAGGAGGTCGCGAGCAGTACTTC. Residues: CARKSDRGGREQYF.

The chain is built from TRBV9 and TRBJ2-3; 11 positions agree with TRBD2. Looked up from germline, CDR1 is SGDLS and CDR2 is YYNGEE. The CDR3 spans 15 residues. V shed 6 bases, J shed 3 bases, and the junction held 6 bases outside the gene matches. CDR3: CASNLAGGYTDTQYF. The DNA for the CDR3 is TGTGCCAGCAACCTAGCGGGGGGATATACAGATACGCAGTATTTT.

This clone is a singleton in its sample. The chain joins TRBV30 to TRBJ2-1, with 9 bases aligning to TRBD1. The V and J ends lost 0 bases and 8 bases, in that order; junction bases with no gene match: 8. The CDR3 length is 15 residues. CDR1 and CDR2 (germline): GTSNPN, SVGIG (reference sequence). The CDR3 coding sequence is TGTGCCTGGAGTGTATTGGGACAGGGTATCTATGAGCAGTTCTTC. Translation: CAWSVLGQGIYEQFF.

The rearrangement links TRBV9 to TRBJ2-5; D is ambiguous. The CDR3 sequence is 15 residues long. Germline CDR1 and CDR2: SGDLS and YYNGEE. The V end lost 0 bases, the J end lost 4 bases, and 13 bases lay between the germline ends. The CDR3 protein is CASSVEESGPETQYF. CDR3 sequence (DNA): TGTGCCAGCAGCGTAGAAGAGTCTGGGCCAGAGACCCAGTACTTC.

This rearrangement joins TRBV28 to TRBJ2-7; 12 bases are shared with TRBD2. The CDR3 is made up of 16 amino acids. V shed 5 bases, J shed 4 bases, and the junction held 9 bases outside the gene matches. From germline, CDR1 is MDHEN and CDR2 SYDVKM. DNA for the CDR3: TGTGCCAGCAGTCCATCTTCTAGCGGGAGGGGGTACGAGCAGTACTTC. Translation gives CASSPSSSGRGYEQYF.

J is TRBJ2-1 and V is TRBV4-1, with 10 bases identical to TRBD1. This CDR3 has 16 amino acids. Trimming at V came to 6 bases and at J to 6 bases, leaving 11 bases not matched to a gene. From germline, CDR1 is MGHRA and CDR2 YSYEKL. The CDR3 region has the DNA TGCGCCAGCAGACCGAAGACAGGGGGCCCGGGCAATGAGCAGTTCTTC. Amino acids: CASRPKTGGPGNEQFF.

The rearrangement joins TRBV5-1 to TRBJ2-1; perhaps TRBD2 as D (6 bases). The CDR3 loop spans 15 amino acids. Deletions cut 7 bases from V and 1 base from J, with 15 bases between. Germline lookup yields CDR1 SGHRS and CDR2 YFSETQ. The CDR3 protein is CASVRGTGSYNEQFF. The CDR3 DNA sequence: TGCGCCAGCGTCCGGGGGACGGGTTCCTACAATGAGCAGTTCTTC.

The V gene is TRBV5-6, the J gene TRBJ2-2; 8 bases agree with TRBD1. Germline lookup yields CDR1 SGHDT and CDR2 YYEEEE. The CDR3 sequence is 14 residues long. Germline trimming cut 5 bases from V and 4 bases from J; bases unmatched to any gene: 4. The CDR3 sequence: CASSWTGFTGELFF. The CDR3 DNA is TGTGCCAGCAGTTGGACAGGGTTCACCGGGGAGCTGTTTTTT.

The rearrangement links TRBV28 to TRBJ2-3, with TRBD1 matching over 7 bases. From germline, CDR1 is MDHEN and CDR2 SYDVKM. Losses at the gene ends were 9 bases for V and 6 bases for J; bases not matched to a gene: 18. The CDR3 covers 16 residues. DNA of the CDR3: TGTGCCAGTAGCTCCCCAGACAGGGCCGTTGAGGATACGCAGTATTTT. It codes for CASSSPDRAVEDTQYF.

This clone was observed once. This chain links TRBV25-1 with TRBJ2-2, with 9 positions matching TRBD1. The CDR3 runs 16 residues. Trimming at V came to 4 bases and at J to 7 bases, leaving 10 bases not matched to a gene. Per germline, CDR1 MGHDK and CDR2 SYGVNS. The DNA of the CDR3 is TGTGCCAGCAGTGCCGGGACAGGGTTTGTATTCGGGGAGCTGTTTTTT. The encoded protein is CASSAGTGFVFGELFF.

In its sample, this clone was seen once. The chain has TRBV7-3 and TRBJ2-7, with 11 bases fitting TRBD2. Unmatched junction bases numbered 5, after V lost 5 bases and J lost 5 bases. The CDR3 has 14 amino acids. The germline CDR1 and CDR2 sequences are SGHTA and FQGTGA. CDR3 nucleotide sequence: TGTGCCAGCAGCGCCGGGACTAGCGGCCACGAGCAGTACTTC. Translating gives CASSAGTSGHEQYF.

This chain uses TRBV6-5 with TRBJ2-6; D gene ambiguous. The CDR3 sequence is 13 residues long. Trimming stripped 10 bases from V and 0 bases from J, with 7 bases between. Germline V gives CDR1 MNHEY, CDR2 SVGAGI. The CDR3 DNA reads as TGTGCCACCCGTAGCTCTGGGGCCAACGTCCTGACTTTC. Amino acid sequence: CATRSSGANVLTF.

The CDR3: CASSPPGIAGGNNEQFF. The DNA of the CDR3 is TGTGCCAGCAGCCCACCGGGGATAGCGGGAGGGAACAATGAGCAGTTCTTC. J is TRBJ2-1 and V is TRBV11-1; 11 positions match TRBD2. Trimming removed 5 bases from V and 5 bases from J; junction bases left unmatched: 11. Germline CDR1 SGHAT, CDR2 FQDESV (reference sequence). The CDR3 has 17 residues.

The J gene is TRBJ2-1, the V gene TRBV5-4; possible D gene TRBD1, 5 bases. The CDR3 sequence is 14 residues long. Trimming left V 1 base short and J 7 bases short, with 12 bases between. CDR1 is SGHNT, CDR2 YYREEE, per germline (reference sequence). CDR3 bases: TGTGCCAGCAGCTTGAGTAGGGGAAGAAATGAGCAGTTCTTC. It codes for CASSLSRGRNEQFF.

The genes are TRBV4-1 and TRBJ2-7; no clear D. The CDR3 is 12 amino acids. Trimming stripped 0 bases from V and 3 bases from J, with 3 bases between. Germline values: CDR1 MGHRA, CDR2 YSYEKL. The CDR3 DNA follows: TGCGCCAGCAGCCAAGATCTCTACGAGCAGTACTTC. This codes for CASSQDLYEQYF.

The V call is TRBV4-1, the J call TRBJ2-3, with TRBD2 identical over 10 bases. J lost 2 bases, V lost 0 bases, and 8 bases had no gene match. This CDR3 contains 18 residues. CDR1 is MGHRA, CDR2 YSYEKL, per germline. The CDR3 bases are TGCGCCAGCAGCCAAGATGGTACCGGGACTAGCGCCACAGATACGCAGTATTTT. It codes for CASSQDGTGTSATDTQYF.

This rearrangement joins TRBV6-1 to TRBJ2-7; 11 bases are shared with TRBD1. Germline V CDR1 and CDR2: MNHNS, SASEGT. The CDR3 is made up of 14 amino acids. V gave up 5 bases and J gave up 3 bases; unmatched junction bases: 3. Here the CDR3 DNA reads TGTGCCAGCAGTTCCGGGACAGGGGGCTACGAGCAGTACTTC. This translates into CASSSGTGGYEQYF.

This clone was counted only a few times. The rearrangement links TRBV5-6 to TRBJ1-2; no clear D gene. Per the germline V gene, CDR1 is SGHDT and CDR2 is YYEEEE. V was shortened by 4 bases and J by 4 bases, with 5 bases between the two germline ends. This CDR3 spans 11 amino acids. The CDR3 reads CASSTGYGYTF. The CDR3 nucleotides are TGTGCCAGCAGCACCGGCTATGGCTACACCTTC. The complete variable domain, with remaining parts taken from reference TRBV5-6 and TRBJ1-2, reads DAGVTQSPTHLIKTRGQQVTLRCSPKSGHDTVSWYQQALGQGPQFIFQYYEEEERQRGNFPDRFSGHQFPNYSSELNVNALLLGDSALYLCASSTGYGYTFGSGTRLTVV.